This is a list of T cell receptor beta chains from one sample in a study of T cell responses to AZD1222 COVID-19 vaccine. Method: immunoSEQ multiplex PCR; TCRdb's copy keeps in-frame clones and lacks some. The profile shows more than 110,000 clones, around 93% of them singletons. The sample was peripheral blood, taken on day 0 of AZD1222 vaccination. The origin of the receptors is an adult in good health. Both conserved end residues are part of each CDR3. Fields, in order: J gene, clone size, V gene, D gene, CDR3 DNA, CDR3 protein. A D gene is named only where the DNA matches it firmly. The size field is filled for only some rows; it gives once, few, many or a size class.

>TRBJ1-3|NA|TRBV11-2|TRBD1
TGTGCCAGCAGCCCCCGACAGGGACGCTATCTTGACTCTGGAAACACCATATATTTT
CASSPRQGRYLDSGNTIYF
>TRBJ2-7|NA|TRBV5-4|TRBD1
TGTGCCAGCAGGCCGGGACAGGGCTCCTACGAGCAGTACTTC
CASRPGQGSYEQYF
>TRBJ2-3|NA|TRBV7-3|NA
TGTGCCAGCAGCTTTCTCGGTGGGTCCACAGATACGCAGTATTTT
CASSFLGGSTDTQYF
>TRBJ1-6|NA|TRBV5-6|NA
TGTGCCAGCAGCGGTTATACATTCGAGAATTCACCCCTCCACTTT
CASSGYTFENSPLHF
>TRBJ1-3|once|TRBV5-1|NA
TGCGCCAGCAGCTTGGGTCCCGAGGGAAACACCATATATTTT
CASSLGPEGNTIYF
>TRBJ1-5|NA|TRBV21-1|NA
TGTGCCAGCAGACCTGGGGGGTTCGGTAGCAATCAGCCCCAGCATTTT
CASRPGGFGSNQPQHF
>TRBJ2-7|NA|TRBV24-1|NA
TGTGCCACCAGTGATCCCCGGGACACCCTCTACGAGCAGTACTTC
CATSDPRDTLYEQYF
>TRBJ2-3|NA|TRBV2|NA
TGTGCCAGCAGCCCGCGCGGGGATACGCAGTATTTT
CASSPRGDTQYF
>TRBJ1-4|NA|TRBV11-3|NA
TGTGCCAGCAGCTTCCAGGGCCATTCCAATGAAAAACTGTTTTTT
CASSFQGHSNEKLFF
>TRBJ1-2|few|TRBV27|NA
TGTGCCAGCAGCCCTTTGAAACAGATATCTGATGGCTACACCTTC
CASSPLKQISDGYTF
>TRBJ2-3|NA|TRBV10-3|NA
TGTGCCATCAGTTGGGGCGGTGGAGGGAACACAGATACGCAGTATTTT
CAISWGGGGNTDTQYF
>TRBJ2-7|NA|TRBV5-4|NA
TGTGCCAGCAGCTTGGAGGGGACTTTCTCCTACGAGCAGTACTTC
CASSLEGTFSYEQYF
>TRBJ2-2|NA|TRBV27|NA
TGTGCCAGCAGTTTCCGGGCAGAGAACACCGGGGAGCTGTTTTTT
CASSFRAENTGELFF
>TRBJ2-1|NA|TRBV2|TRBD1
TGTGCCAGCAGTGATGGGGACAGGGGGCCTTGGGAGCAGTTCTTC
CASSDGDRGPWEQFF
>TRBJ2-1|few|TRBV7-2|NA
TGTGCCAGCAGCTTCCCCTTATGGCGGAATCGTCATGAGCAGTTCTTC
CASSFPLWRNRHEQFF
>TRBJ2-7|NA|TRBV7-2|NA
TGTGCCAGCAGCAGACAGGCGGATCACTACGAGCAGTACTTC
CASSRQADHYEQYF
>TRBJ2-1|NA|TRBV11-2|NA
TGTGCCAGCAGCTCCCACCTGGGGCAGGGGTCCACCTACAATGAGCAGTTCTTC
CASSSHLGQGSTYNEQFF
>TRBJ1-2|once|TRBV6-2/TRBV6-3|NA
TGTGCCAGCAGTTACTCGGGTACAGCTAACTATGGCTACACCTTC
CASSYSGTANYGYTF
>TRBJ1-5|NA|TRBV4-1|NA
TGCGCCAGCAGCCAAGTGGAGAGTACTAATCAGCCCCAGCATTTT
CASSQVESTNQPQHF
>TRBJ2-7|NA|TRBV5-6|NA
TGTGCCAGCAGCCGATCCTACGAGCAGTACTTC
CASSRSYEQYF
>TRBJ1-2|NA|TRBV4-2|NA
TGTGCCAGCAGCCCGGAAATAGGAGGAGCGAGTTACTATGGCTACACCTTC
CASSPEIGGASYYGYTF
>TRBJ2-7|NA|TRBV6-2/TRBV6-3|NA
TGTGCCAGCAGTACGAGGGGCTTCAGCTCCTACGAGCAGTACTTC
CASSTRGFSSYEQYF
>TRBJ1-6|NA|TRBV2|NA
TGTGCCAGCAAAGAGGGAGGGGGTTCACCCCTCCACTTT
CASKEGGGSPLHF
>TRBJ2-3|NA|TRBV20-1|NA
TGCAGTGCTAGTGCTTCTAACCGGGAGTTTGATACGCAGTATTTT
CSASASNREFDTQYF
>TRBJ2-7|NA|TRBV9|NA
TGTGCCAGCAGCCCCGGGGCGGGGACCCTCTCCTACGAGCAGTACTTC
CASSPGAGTLSYEQYF
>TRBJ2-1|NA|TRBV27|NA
TGTGCCAGCAGTCTGACTGGTTACAATGAGCAGTTCTTC
CASSLTGYNEQFF
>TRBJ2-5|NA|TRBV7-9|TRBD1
TGTGCCAGCACCCCGGGACAGGGGATGGGAGAGACCCAGTACTTC
CASTPGQGMGETQYF
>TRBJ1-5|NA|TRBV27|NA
TGTGCCAGCAGATCTTACTGGGGGGGAAATAGCAATCAGCCCCAGCATTTT
CASRSYWGGNSNQPQHF
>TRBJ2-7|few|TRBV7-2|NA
TGTGCCAGCAGCTTAAGAGGGAGTCGCTACGAGCAGTACTTC
CASSLRGSRYEQYF
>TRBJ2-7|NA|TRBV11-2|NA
TGTGCCAGCAGCCCCCGGACAAGGGGCACCTACGAGCAGTACTTC
CASSPRTRGTYEQYF
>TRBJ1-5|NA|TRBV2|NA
TGTGCCAGCAGTGACAGGGGAAATAGCAATCAGCCCCAGCATTTT
CASSDRGNSNQPQHF
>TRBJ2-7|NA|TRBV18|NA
TGTGCCAGCTCACCCCCTACAACTTACGAGCAGTACTTC
CASSPPTTYEQYF